A single sample is the source of the 23 T cell receptor beta chains below, sequenced in a study of radiotherapy plus CTLA-4 blockade in lung cancer. Produced via immunoSEQ multiplex PCR; TCRdb's table is partial and in-frame only. Here the sample spans around 40,000 clones, around 75% being singletons. This material consisted of peripheral blood, taken from a patient treated with radiotherapy plus ipilimumab. The source is a human donor with non-small cell lung cancer who had stable disease on radiotherapy plus ipilimumab.

For the CDR3, the DNA is TGTGCCAGTAGTCCAGGGGGCGGGAACAATGAGCAGTTCTTC. It specifies CASSPGGGNNEQFF. The chain recombines TRBV19 with TRBJ2-1, with 8 bases aligning to TRBD1. CDR3 length equals 14 residues. Unmatched junction bases numbered 5, after V lost 5 bases and J lost 5 bases. Per the germline V gene, CDR1 is LNHDA and CDR2 is SQIVND (reference sequence).

The V and J genes are TRBV10-2 and TRBJ2-3, with 9 bases fitting TRBD1. The germline CDR1 and CDR2 sequences are WSHSY and SAAADI. There are 14 residues in the CDR3. Trimming removed 7 bases from V and 2 bases from J; junction bases left unmatched: 4. CDR3 protein: CASTGTGNTDTQYF. CDR3 bases: TGCGCCAGCACTGGGACAGGGAACACAGATACGCAGTATTTT.

The V call is TRBV7-9, the J call TRBJ2-5, with D possibly matching TRBD1 (7 bases). The length of the CDR3 is 13 residues. Germline CDR1 and CDR2: SEHNR and FQNEAQ (reference sequence). V was trimmed by 5 bases and J by 5 bases, leaving 12 bases between them. The CDR3 coding sequence is TGTGCCAGCAGCGCGGGACAGATGGAGACCCAGTACTTC. It yields the protein CASSAGQMETQYF.

In this sample, this clone turned up once. The chain joins TRBV5-1 to TRBJ2-7; 10 bases align to TRBD1. The CDR3 spans 16 residues. From germline, CDR1 is SGHRS and CDR2 YFSETQ. After removal of 3 bases from V and 2 bases from J, the junction contained 8 bases not matched to a gene. This chain's CDR3 is CASSWGDRGITYEQYF. Written as DNA, the CDR3 is TGCGCCAGCAGCTGGGGGGACAGGGGTATTACCTACGAGCAGTACTTC.

This clone was recorded once. V gene TRBV19 combines with J gene TRBJ2-6; D may be TRBD1 (5 bases). The V gene lost 8 bases and the J gene lost 4 bases, with 18 bases spanning the gap. Germline V lookup: CDR1 LNHDA, CDR2 SQIVND (reference sequence). This CDR3 has 16 residues. This chain's CDR3 is CASGAGWIMGANVLTF. CDR3 nucleotide sequence: TGTGCCAGTGGGGCAGGGTGGATAATGGGGGCCAACGTCCTGACTTTC.

The V gene is TRBV30, the J gene TRBJ2-2; weak D call: TRBD1 (5 bases). Germline assignment: CDR1 GTSNPN and CDR2 SVGIG (reference sequence). The V end was cut by 4 bases, the J end by 4 bases, with 10 bases between. This CDR3 contains 13 residues. CDR3 DNA: TGTGCCTGGACAGGGCGCCTCACCGGGGAGCTGTTTTTT. Translated, it gives CAWTGRLTGELFF.

The chain combines TRBV7-9 with TRBJ1-1; D not resolved. In germline, CDR1 is SEHNR, CDR2 FQNEAQ (reference sequence). This CDR3 has 13 amino acids. Trimming took 8 bases from V and 4 from J, leaving 14 bases between them. For the CDR3, the DNA is TGTGCCAGCGTTGGCGTTGGAGGCACTGAAGCTTTCTTT. Its protein product is CASVGVGGTEAFF.

The chain uses TRBV28 and TRBJ2-2; possibly TRBD1 for D (5 bases). Trimming took 6 bases from V and 0 from J, leaving 14 bases between them. From germline, CDR1 is MDHEN and CDR2 SYDVKM. This CDR3 comprises 16 residues. CDR3 region: CASSSSVRANTGELFF. The DNA of the CDR3 is TGTGCCAGCAGCTCCTCGGTCAGGGCGAACACCGGGGAGCTGTTTTTT.

The rearrangement links TRBV4-3 to TRBJ1-5; weak D call: TRBD1 (6 bases). Trimming cost V 0 bases and J 7 bases, with 13 bases left between them. CDR1 LGHNA and CDR2 YSLEER come from the germline V gene. The CDR3 contains 15 residues. CDR3 in amino acids: CASSQDLQGRQPQHF. In DNA, the CDR3 is TGCGCCAGCAGCCAAGATTTACAGGGAAGGCAGCCCCAGCATTTT.

V and J are TRBV27 and TRBJ2-7; 7 bases are shared with TRBD1. V lost 2 bases to trimming and J lost 2 bases; unmatched junction nucleotides: 3. Germline CDR1 and CDR2: MNHEY and SMNVEV (reference sequence). This CDR3 has 14 amino acids. DNA for the CDR3: TGTGCCAGCAGTTTACGGCAGGGGGCCTACGAGCAGTACTTC. It is translated as CASSLRQGAYEQYF.

This clone has more than one count but fewer than ten. The gene calls are TRBV6-1 and TRBJ2-7; D is undetermined. The CDR3 has 13 amino acids. Germline loops: CDR1 MNHNS, CDR2 SASEGT. V was trimmed by 2 bases and J by 2 bases, leaving 7 bases between them. CDR3 nucleotide sequence: TGTGCCAGCAGTGAAAGTACAGCCTACGAGCAGTACTTC. Protein: CASSESTAYEQYF.

The genes are TRBV7-2 and TRBJ2-7; D remains ambiguous. V was pared by 5 bases and J by 3 bases, with 11 bases between. The CDR3 contains 13 residues. Germline CDR1 is SGHTA and CDR2 is FQGNSA. CDR3 sequence (DNA): TGTGCCAGCAGCCAAGCCGCTAACTACGAGCAGTACTTC. It specifies CASSQAANYEQYF.

This clone was observed a handful of times. The rearrangement links TRBV27 to TRBJ1-6; D uncertain. This CDR3 contains 13 residues. V dropped 0 bases and J dropped 9 bases, with 6 bases sitting between them. From germline, CDR1 is MNHEY and CDR2 SMNVEV (reference sequence). CDR3 DNA: TGTGCCAGCAGTTTATCCGTCTCTTCACCCCTCCACTTT. Translating gives CASSLSVSSPLHF.

This chain links TRBV18 with TRBJ2-5; D call uncertain. Germline V lookup: CDR1 KGHSH, CDR2 LQKENI. Trimming cost V 1 base and J 2 bases, with 11 bases left between them. CDR3 length: 15 amino acids. DNA for the CDR3: TGTGCCAGCTCACCACGGAGATGGAAACAAGAGACCCAGTACTTC. Translating it yields CASSPRRWKQETQYF.

The chain uses TRBV2 and TRBJ2-7; 10 nucleotides agree with TRBD2. J gave up 3 bases and V 7 bases, and 9 bases lay outside the gene matches. Per the germline V gene, CDR1 is SNHLY and CDR2 is FYNNEI. This CDR3 has 15 amino acids. The chain's CDR3 is CASTDSGGGGYEQYF. Written as DNA, the CDR3 is TGTGCCAGCACTGACAGCGGGGGGGGAGGCTACGAGCAGTACTTC.

This clone was detected only once. The genes are TRBV2 and TRBJ2-5; 10 nucleotides line up with TRBD1. J lost 5 bases, V lost 8 bases, and 2 bases had no gene match. Germline V gene data show CDR1 as SNHLY and CDR2 as FYNNEI. The CDR3 is 12 residues long. For the CDR3, the DNA is TGTGCCAGCGACAGGGGGCGCGAGACCCAGTACTTC. This encodes CASDRGRETQYF.

The chain has TRBV9 and TRBJ1-2; tentatively, D is TRBD1 (6 bases). V was pared by 3 bases and J by 8 bases, with 14 bases between. CDR3 length: 13 residues. CDR1 is SGDLS and CDR2 is YYNGEE in the germline V gene. The CDR3 here is CASSAQGFMGYTF. CDR3 DNA sequence: TGTGCCAGCAGCGCCCAGGGGTTCATGGGCTACACCTTC.

The chain uses TRBV27 and TRBJ2-7; unclear D gene. The ends were cut back, 4 bases at V and 4 bases at J, with 11 bases in the middle. Germline V gives CDR1 MNHEY, CDR2 SMNVEV (reference sequence). The CDR3 length is 13 residues. The CDR3 DNA sequence: TGTGCCAGCAGTTACACAGACCGTTACGAGCAGTACTTC. Amino acid sequence: CASSYTDRYEQYF.

The chain combines TRBV5-1 with TRBJ2-5, with 7 bases that match TRBD1. The CDR3 covers 15 residues. The ends lost 0 bases at V and 3 bases at J; junction bases unmatched: 5. Germline CDR1 and CDR2: SGHRS and YFSETQ. The DNA for the CDR3 is TGCGCCAGCAGCTTGGGGGGACAGCCCGAAGAGACCCAGTACTTC. Its protein product is CASSLGGQPEETQYF.

This clone occurred a few times. The V gene is TRBV11-3, the J gene TRBJ2-3; tentative D call: TRBD2 (5 bases). From germline, CDR1 is SGHNT and CDR2 YENEEA. There are 11 residues in the CDR3. Trimming took off 6 bases at V and 5 bases at J, with 6 bases between the two ends. Here the CDR3 DNA reads TGTGCCAGCAGGAGGGAAGATACGCAGTATTTT. Amino acids: CASRREDTQYF.

This clone was found a few times. The rearrangement uses TRBV7-9 and TRBJ2-7; TRBD2 might be the D (5 bases). Looked up from germline, CDR1 is SEHNR and CDR2 is FQNEAQ (reference sequence). Trimming took 7 bases from V and 5 from J, leaving 12 bases between them. The CDR3 is 12 residues long. The CDR3 region has the DNA TGTGCCAGCACCACCACGGGAAACGAGCAGTACTTC. Translation: CASTTTGNEQYF.

The V and J genes are TRBV6-5 and TRBJ2-6, with 7 nucleotides matching TRBD1. J gave up 3 bases and V 6 bases, and 2 bases lay outside the gene matches. The CDR3 is made up of 14 amino acids. CDR1 is MNHEY, CDR2 SVGAGI, per germline. CDR3: CASRTGFGANVLTF. In DNA, the CDR3 is TGTGCCAGCAGGACAGGGTTTGGGGCCAACGTCCTGACTTTC.

The V call is TRBV5-1, the J call TRBJ1-3; D is unresolved. The CDR3 extends over 14 amino acids. Trimming shortened V by 7 bases and J by 0 bases, and 11 bases separated the two germline ends. Germline V gene sequence: CDR1 SGHRS, CDR2 YFSETQ. As DNA, the CDR3 is TGCGCCAGCCGCGTCGAGAGCTCTGGAAACACCATATATTTT. Its translation is CASRVESSGNTIYF.